A single sample gave rise to the 31 T cell receptor beta chains below, sequenced in a study of CD8 T cells in Susac syndrome. RNA totalling roughly 0.45 to 1 ug underwent reverse transcription with random hexamers. TCRdb reprocessed the immunoSEQ multiplex PCR reads via MiXCR and lists one record per CDR3 protein. This sample has about 250,000 distinct CDR3 sequences, with 80% to 95% found just once. Sequences were obtained from CD4+ T cells from PBMCs. Source of these receptors: a human donor with multiple sclerosis.

V and J are TRBV4-2 and TRBJ2-3; 7 positions agree with TRBD2. The CDR3 is made up of 15 amino acids. Losses at the gene ends were 1 base for V and 2 bases for J; bases not matched to a gene: 3. Germline V lookup: CDR1 LGHNA, CDR2 YNFKEQ. The CDR3 nucleotides are TGTGCCAGCAGCCAAGTACGGGGGGACACAGATACGCAGTATTTT. This sequence encodes CASSQVRGDTDTQYF.

This sequence joins TRBV2 and TRBJ2-2; no clear D gene. V gave up 4 bases and J gave up 2 bases, with 11 bases separating them. The CDR3 is 15 amino acids. CDR1 and CDR2 from the germline V gene are SNHLY and FYNNEI. The CDR3 here is CASSVLETNTGELFF. CDR3 nucleotides: TGTGCCAGCAGTGTTTTGGAGACCAACACCGGGGAGCTGTTTTTT. The full variable domain, completed using reference TRBV2 and TRBJ2-2, is EPEVTQTPSHQVTQMGQEVILRCVPISNHLYFYWYRQILGQKVEFLVSFYNNEISEKSEIFDDQFSVERPDGSNFTLKIRSTKLEDSAMYFCASSVLETNTGELFFGEGSRLTVL.

The CDR3 nucleotides are TGTGCCAGCAGCGGCTATAGCTCGAACACCGGGGAGCTGTTTTTT. Residues: CASSGYSSNTGELFF. The genes are TRBV3-1 and TRBJ2-2; unclear D gene. Trimming left V 5 bases short and J 0 bases short, with 10 bases between. CDR3 length: 15 amino acids. CDR1 is LGHDT and CDR2 is YNNKEL in the germline V gene (reference sequence).

The genes are TRBV5-4 and TRBJ2-6, with a possible D match to TRBD2 (6 bases). Trimming took off 10 bases at V and 1 base at J, with 12 bases between the two ends. CDR3 length: 14 residues. Germline CDR1 reads SGHNT; CDR2 reads YYREEE (reference sequence). CDR3 protein: CAARRESGANVLTF. As DNA, the CDR3 is TGTGCCGCCCGGAGGGAATCTGGGGCCAACGTCCTGACTTTC.

The chain uses TRBV12-5 and TRBJ2-3, with 10 bases matching TRBD1. The germline V gene encodes CDR1 LGHNT and CDR2 FRNRAP. V lost 6 bases and J lost 4; bases outside the gene matches: 7. The length of the CDR3 is 15 residues. The chain's CDR3 is CASGAGTGEADTQYF. The CDR3 region has the DNA TGTGCTAGTGGGGCCGGGACAGGGGAGGCAGATACGCAGTATTTT. Together with reference TRBV12-5 and TRBJ2-3, the CDR3 gives the full variable domain: DARVTQTPRHKVTEMGQEVTMRCQPILGHNTVFWYRQTMMQGLELLAYFRNRAPLDDSGMPKDRFSAEMPDATLATLKIQPSEPRDSAVYFCASGAGTGEADTQYFGPGTRLTVL.

The rearrangement uses TRBV6-1 and TRBJ2-2, with D maybe TRBD2 (5 bases). The ends were cut back, 4 bases at V and 5 bases at J, with 11 bases in the middle. The CDR3 loop spans 14 amino acids. Germline V gives CDR1 MNHNS, CDR2 SASEGT. The CDR3 here is CASSVEGRTGELFF. The CDR3 nucleotides are TGTGCCAGCAGTGTAGAGGGAAGGACCGGGGAGCTGTTTTTT.

CDR3 sequence reads: CASSGTENTEAFF. The CDR3 coding sequence is TGTGCCAGCAGCGGAACCGAGAACACTGAAGCTTTCTTT. V and J are TRBV6-1 and TRBJ1-1; no definite D call. The CDR3 has 13 amino acids. CDR1 and CDR2 (germline): MNHNS, SASEGT. V lost 6 bases and J lost 1, with 9 bases in between.

This chain joins TRBV14 and TRBJ1-3; D call uncertain. This CDR3 has 15 residues. Looked up from germline, CDR1 is SGHDN and CDR2 is FVKESK. The V and J ends lost 0 bases and 0 bases respectively, with 6 bases between them. The CDR3 nucleotides are TGTGCCAGCAGCCAAGAACAAATCTCTGGAAACACCATATATTTT. Amino acids: CASSQEQISGNTIYF.

This clonotype appeared a few times. In nucleotides, the CDR3 is TGTGCCAGCAGCTTAGGACAGGGAATCGTGCAGTACTTC. It translates to CASSLGQGIVQYF. This sequence joins TRBV7-2 and TRBJ2-7; TRBD1 matches 7 bases. The CDR3 totals 13 residues. Germline trimming cut 1 base from V and 9 bases from J; bases unmatched to any gene: 6. CDR1 is SGHTA, CDR2 FQGNSA, per germline.

The CDR3 sequence is CASRAGLAGRYTQYF. CDR3 bases: TGTGCCAGCAGGGCGGGACTAGCGGGGAGGTATACGCAGTATTTT. The V and J genes are TRBV2 and TRBJ2-3; 13 nucleotides line up with TRBD2. There are 15 residues in the CDR3. Per the germline V gene, CDR1 is SNHLY and CDR2 is FYNNEI. Trimming took 6 bases from V and 7 from J; bases not matched to a gene: 7.

The chain uses TRBV6-6 and TRBJ2-7, with D tentatively TRBD2 (5 bases). This CDR3 comprises 15 residues. Germline-derived CDR1 and CDR2 are MNHNY and SVGAGI (reference sequence). Trimming stripped 2 bases from V and 0 bases from J, with 11 bases between. The CDR3 DNA follows: TGTGCCAGCAGTTACCCGAAAGCGGTCTCCTACGAGCAGTACTTC. Translated, it gives CASSYPKAVSYEQYF.

This chain uses TRBV2 with TRBJ1-2; maybe TRBD1 (5 bases). V gave up 3 bases and J gave up 8 bases, with 22 bases separating them. Germline lookup yields CDR1 SNHLY and CDR2 FYNNEI. This CDR3 is built from 16 residues. The CDR3 sequence: CASSEGLGVSSWGYTF. DNA for the CDR3: TGTGCCAGCAGTGAGGGGTTGGGGGTTAGTTCTTGGGGCTACACCTTC.

The chain has TRBV6-1 and TRBJ2-7; D is undetermined. Between the trimmed V and J ends, which lost 10 bases and 0 bases, there was a span of 16 bases. Germline loops: CDR1 MNHNS, CDR2 SASEGT. CDR3 length: 14 residues. CDR3 amino acids: CATRPEGLSYEQYV. The DNA of the CDR3 is TGTGCCACCCGCCCAGAAGGGCTCTCCTACGAGCAGTACGTC.

This clonotype was detected only a few times. This sequence joins TRBV20-1 and TRBJ2-7; 7 nucleotides agree with TRBD2. Germline V gives CDR1 DFQATT, CDR2 SNEGSKA (reference sequence). V lost 6 bases to trimming and J lost 2 bases; unmatched junction nucleotides: 16. The CDR3 consists of 16 residues. The CDR3 DNA sequence: TGCAGTGCCCGGGACCCTTTAAACGGGGGGACCTACGAGCAGTACTTC. The encoded protein is CSARDPLNGGTYEQYF.

The V and J genes are TRBV7-9 and TRBJ1-1; D is uncertain. The V gene lost 1 base and the J gene lost 1 base, with 10 bases spanning the gap. The CDR3 is 15 amino acids. Germline assignment: CDR1 SEHNR and CDR2 FQNEAQ (reference sequence). The CDR3, as DNA: TGTGCCAGCAGCTTAGGGGCCCCAAGGAACACTGAAGCTTTCTTT. It translates to CASSLGAPRNTEAFF.

This chain links TRBV21-1 with TRBJ2-7; the listed D gene, TRBD2, was not tested against the DNA. TRBV21-1 is assigned pseudogene status. There are 16 residues in the CDR3. In DNA, the CDR3 is TGTGCCAGCAGCAGGTGGGATAGCGGGGGGACCTACGAGCAGTACTTC. Its translation: CASSRWDSGGTYEQYF.

This rearrangement joins TRBV7-2 to TRBJ2-3, with unresolved D. This CDR3 comprises 13 residues. The germline V gene has CDR1 SGHTA and CDR2 FQGNSA. Trimming pared 6 bases from V and 1 base from J, leaving 8 bases between. CDR3 DNA sequence: TGTGCCAGCAGTCGACCGGGCACAGATACGCAGTATTTT. Protein product: CASSRPGTDTQYF.

The rearrangement uses TRBV27 and TRBJ1-1, with 7 bases lining up with TRBD1. The CDR3 runs 13 residues. Germline lookup yields CDR1 MNHEY and CDR2 SMNVEV (reference sequence). The V gene end was trimmed by 6 bases and the J gene end by 3 bases; junction bases not matched to a gene: 4. In nucleotides, the CDR3 is TGTGCCAGCAGAAAGGGGGCGTACACTGAAGCTTTCTTT. As protein: CASRKGAYTEAFF.

The CDR3, as DNA: TGTGCCAGCAGCCCTTGGGCGAGGGCAGGAGGTTCACCCCTCCACTTT. Translated: CASSPWARAGGSPLHF. This sequence joins TRBV5-6 and TRBJ1-6; D gene ambiguous. CDR3 length equals 16 residues. CDR1 SGHDT and CDR2 YYEEEE come from the germline V gene. Deletions cut 4 bases from V and 9 bases from J, with 20 bases between.

The chain employs TRBV20-1 and TRBJ2-7; D is perhaps TRBD2 (6 bases). Trimming removed 7 bases from V and 4 bases from J, with 17 bases in between. Germline V lookup: CDR1 DFQATT, CDR2 SNEGSKA (reference sequence). The CDR3 runs to 13 residues. CDR3 sequence reads: CSGVGGAVYEQYF. The CDR3 region has the DNA TGCAGTGGTGTGGGGGGTGCCGTGTACGAGCAGTACTTC.

The V gene is TRBV19, the J gene TRBJ1-2; 12 bases align to TRBD1. The CDR3 is made up of 15 amino acids. In germline, CDR1 is LNHDA, CDR2 SQIVND (reference sequence). Trimming took 1 base from V and 9 from J; bases not matched to a gene: 6. CDR3 DNA sequence: TGTGCCAGTAGTATAGGACGGGACAGGGGGCATCGCTACACCTTC. Translation gives CASSIGRDRGHRYTF. Based on the CDR3 plus reference TRBV19 and TRBJ1-2, the full variable domain is DGGITQSPKYLFRKEGQNVTLSCEQNLNHDAMYWYRQDPGQGLRLIYYSQIVNDFQKGDIAEGYSVSREKKESFPLTVTSAQKNPTAFYLCASSIGRDRGHRYTFGSGTRLTVV.

The chain has TRBV19 and TRBJ2-1; D perhaps matches TRBD2 (6 bases). Trimming pared 5 bases from V and 2 bases from J, leaving 16 bases between. The CDR3 consists of 16 residues. CDR1 is LNHDA and CDR2 is SQIVND in the germline V gene (reference sequence). Written as DNA, the CDR3 is TGTGCCAGTAGTGTCGAAGCGGGTGCCACCTACAATGAGCAGTTCTTC. Protein product: CASSVEAGATYNEQFF.

The genes are TRBV10-2 and TRBJ2-5; D is undetermined. V was shortened by 2 bases and J by 5 bases, with 6 bases between the two germline ends. The CDR3 loop spans 12 amino acids. Germline CDR1 reads WSHSY; CDR2 reads SAAADI. The CDR3 DNA is TGCGCCAGCAGTGAGGTGATGGAGACCCAGTACTTC. Encoded protein: CASSEVMETQYF.

The rearrangement uses TRBV7-8 and TRBJ2-7; D gene unclear. Germline CDR1 is SGHVS and CDR2 is FQNEAQ. Deletions cut 3 bases from V and 2 bases from J, with 14 bases between. This CDR3 is built from 15 residues. The CDR3 nucleotides are TGTGCCAGCAGCTTGGGTAGGACCCCCACCTACGAGCAGTACTTC. Translated: CASSLGRTPTYEQYF.

This rearrangement joins TRBV3-1 to TRBJ2-3, with TRBD1 identical over 9 bases. The CDR3 sequence is 16 residues long. Germline loops: CDR1 LGHDT, CDR2 YNNKEL (reference sequence). The V segment lost 4 bases and the J segment 5 bases; nucleotides outside the gene matches: 10. The CDR3 spells CASSRGPGQGLDTQYF. CDR3 nucleotide sequence: TGTGCCAGCAGCCGCGGACCGGGACAGGGTTTAGATACGCAGTATTTT.

This clonotype was detected once. The gene calls are TRBV2 and TRBJ1-2; D ambiguous. Germline V lookup: CDR1 SNHLY, CDR2 FYNNEI. The CDR3 runs 11 residues. Trimming pared 4 bases from V and 5 bases from J, leaving 5 bases between. The CDR3 bases are TGTGCCAGCAGTGGGAGGTATGGCTACACCTTC. Amino acids: CASSGRYGYTF.

The CDR3 sequence is CANRGSRSETQYF. CDR3 nucleotide sequence: TGTGCCAACCGCGGGAGTCGGAGTGAGACCCAGTACTTC. This chain joins TRBV24-1 and TRBJ2-5, with 7 bases lining up with TRBD2. With 11 bases clipped from V and 5 bases from J, the junction kept 10 bases outside the gene matches. Germline V gene lookup returns CDR1 KGHDR and CDR2 SFDVKD. CDR3 length: 13 residues.

This chain links TRBV3-1 with TRBJ2-3; a possible D gene is TRBD2 (7 bases). CDR3 size: 13 residues. The V end lost 8 bases, the J end lost 4 bases, and 13 bases lay between the germline ends. From germline, CDR1 is LGHDT and CDR2 YNNKEL (reference sequence). CDR3 bases: TGTGCCAGCCATGGCGGGGGCGCAGATACGCAGTATTTT. Residues: CASHGGGADTQYF.

This chain connects TRBV3-1 to TRBJ2-3, with 8 bases fitting TRBD1. The CDR3 consists of 15 residues. V was pared by 8 bases and J by 4 bases, with 11 bases of the junction left unmatched. Germline values: CDR1 LGHDT, CDR2 YNNKEL (reference sequence). The CDR3 nucleotides read TGTGCCAGCGGGGGGTCAGGGGGCGTCTCAGATACGCAGTATTTT. This gives the protein CASGGSGGVSDTQYF.

The chain combines TRBV7-8 with TRBJ2-3; 8 positions agree with TRBD1. Trimming removed 8 bases from V and 7 bases from J; junction bases left unmatched: 8. The CDR3 consists of 13 residues. Germline CDR1 is SGHVS and CDR2 is FQNEAQ. The CDR3 DNA is TGTGCCAGCCTGCCGGACAGGGCTTATACGCAGTATTTT. It codes for CASLPDRAYTQYF.

Of note for this clonotype: This CDR3 is missing its conserved last phenylalanine or tryptophan, likely due to a read error. V gene TRBV7-6 combines with J gene TRBJ2-1, with 11 bases fitting TRBD2. V was pared by 5 bases and J by 7 bases, with 10 bases of the junction left unmatched. This CDR3 is built from 16 residues. CDR1 and CDR2 (germline): SGHVS, FNYEAQ. For the CDR3, the DNA is TGTGCCAGCAGCACCTTAGCGGGAGGGCCTTCTAATGAGCAGTTCTCC. This encodes CASSTLAGGPSNEQFS.